This T cell receptor beta chain is drawn from a study of T-cell memory formation after mild COVID-19. Overall study context: Largely donor-specific sequence clusters came from two donors. Findings and limits, study-wide: The pre-infection memory compartment contained some responding clones, suggesting cross-reactive memory joined. Among contracting clones, CD4+ were mainly CM/EM and CD8+ enriched in EMRA.

As concerns this clonotype: Its specificity is not known.

Germline trimming cut 7 bases from V and 8 bases from J; bases unmatched to any gene: 10. This CDR3 contains 15 residues. TCR alpha and TCR beta cDNA libraries with sample barcodes and UMIs came from 5'RACE using constant-segment primers. TCRdb ran MiXCR on the 5' RACE reads and lists one entry per CDR3 protein. The data hold a few hundred thousand distinct CDR3 sequences, with approximately 20% observed a single time. V is TRBV12-3 or TRBV12-4 and J is TRBJ2-1; 11 bases match TRBD1. The material sequenced was PBMCs or a T cell subset sorted from them (not recorded which). This receptor was identified in a man in his late teens or twenties who had mild COVID-19 (a few samples of this study predate the infection). Cell type and time point are not known. CDR3 sequence: CASTPPGQGVYEQFF. DNA of the CDR3: TGTGCCAGCACCCCACCGGGACAGGGGGTATATGAGCAGTTCTTC.